This T cell receptor (beta chain) was recorded in a study of CD8+ T cells in alopecia areata (dated by TCRdb to 2017 to 2018). Concerning the study at large: Treated patients were enrolled in an open-label pilot trial of oral tofacitinib, 5 to 10 mg twice daily, for moderate-to-severe alopecia areata. Tofacitinib was given for 6 to 18 months, followed by 6 months of follow-up off drug to assess delayed response and recurrence. The SALT score, which quantifies the percentage of affected scalp surface area, was used to measure disease severity in treated patients. To study T cell clonal expansion in alopecia areata, the researchers applied high-throughput TCRbeta sequencing to both the C3H/HeJ mouse model and human patients. On the human side, TCRbeta sequencing was run on scalp tissue and on sorted CD4+ and CD8+ peripheral blood T cells from healthy controls and from alopecia areata patients with either patchy or totalis/universalis disease. Patients on tofacitinib were biopsied at baseline and after 4 and 24 weeks of treatment, and several of the patients also had a later scalp biopsy. Clonality in the scalp was compared among normal scalp (n=4), patchy alopecia areata scalp (n=8), and alopecia totalis/universalis scalp (n=8). The RNA source kit depended on sample type: the PAXgene miRNA kit for fixed scalp, the miRNeasy kit for PBMCs, and the RNeasy kit for mouse skin. TCRbeta CDR3 regions were amplified by immunoSEQ multiplex PCR using 35 Vbeta forward and 13 Jbeta reverse primers.

The time point label, as the study defines it: 20 to 30 weeks on oral tofacitinib. The treatment or condition label, read with the paper, signifies: oral pan-JAK inhibitor, 5-10 mg twice daily. Lesional scalp punch biopsies and peripheral blood were obtained from alopecia areata patients. PBMCs were isolated by density centrifugation and stained for CD3, CD4 and CD8, and CD4+ and CD8+ T cells were sorted on a FACSAria. As for this clone: It has no known antigen specificity. Nothing much larger sits one base from this clone, and base qualities are not available.

Overall results and qualifications from the work: Tofacitinib significantly decreased scalp clonality and the number of expanded CD8+ clones among the top 100 scalp clones. Unlike mouse skin, where gammadelta T cells dominate, normal human skin contains resident alphabeta T cells that get sequenced too, which complicates analysis of the scalp TCR repertoire. Many expanded lesional clones were found to persist in scalp and blood during tofacitinib treatment, and relapse after treatment cessation may be partly explained by this persistence. Compared with normal scalp, lesional scalp, particularly in alopecia totalis/universalis, had higher clonality and more expanded CD8+ clones, which suggests antigenic drive. TCR sequences shared between patients were less clear than in mice, possibly partly because of HLA diversity in the patient population. Because the treated cohort was small and had just a single nonresponder, larger studies are needed to establish links between baseline CD8+ expansion and response.

Libraries were prepared through the immunoSEQ multiplex PCR assay. RNA was extracted from all samples and reverse transcribed into cDNA as template for TCR sequencing. SuperScript III was used to make first-strand cDNA, primed with a 2:1 mix of oligo-dT and random hexamers. Amplification bias was assessed with a synthetic immune receptor repertoire, and residual bias was removed computationally. In the paper's pipeline: Raw reads were preprocessed for error removal, and CDR3 was defined according to IMGT conventions as running from the conserved cysteine to phenylalanine. Clonality was computed as 1 minus the Shannon entropy, with the entropy normalized by log2 of the number of productive unique TCRs. Whether each scalp clone was CD4 or CD8 was inferred by checking scalp TCRbeta sequences against the CD4 and CD8 repertoires from sorted blood. TCRdb re-hosts the immuneACCESS table, in-frame sequences only. Its copies lack some clones; in the studies checked, an unresolved V gene accounts for under half of them, and the cause for the rest is not known. V, J and clone size reflect that table, while D and trimming were determined from the DNA. The sample has 80,000 or so clones on record, around 61% of them singletons. In total, the top ten clones hold about 25% of the sample.

The CDR3 measures 13 amino acids from cysteine to phenylalanine. Only the CDR3 portion is preserved as DNA: 39 bases, with reading frame beginning at the first base. CDR1 and CDR2, looked up from the germline V gene, are SGDLS and YYNGEE. V is pruned by 0 bases and J by 4 bases, leaving 1 base of the junction without a gene match. The rearranged chain carries TRBV9 and TRBJ2-7; the junction holds 7 bases that match TRBD2. This specimen consisted of CD8+ T cells sorted from blood, obtained at week 24, from a patient treated with tofacitinib. This TCR derives from a human donor with alopecia areata. CDR3 sequence: CASSVGEGYEQYF. The bases read TGTGCCAGCAGCGTAGGGGAGGGGTACGAGCAGTACTTC.